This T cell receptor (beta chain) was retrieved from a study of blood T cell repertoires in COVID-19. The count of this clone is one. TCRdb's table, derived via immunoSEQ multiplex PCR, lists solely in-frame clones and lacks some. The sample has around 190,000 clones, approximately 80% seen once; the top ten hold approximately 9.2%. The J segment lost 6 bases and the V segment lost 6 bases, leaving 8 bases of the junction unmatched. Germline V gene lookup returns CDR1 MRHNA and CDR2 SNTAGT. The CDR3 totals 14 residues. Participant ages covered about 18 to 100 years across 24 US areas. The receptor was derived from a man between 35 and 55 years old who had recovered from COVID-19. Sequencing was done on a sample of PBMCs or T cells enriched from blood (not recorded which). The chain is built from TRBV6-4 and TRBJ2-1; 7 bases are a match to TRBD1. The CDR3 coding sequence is TGTGCCAGCAGCGAGATACAGGGGTCCAATGAGCAGTTCTTC. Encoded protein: CASSEIQGSNEQFF.